A single sample gave rise to the 29 T cell receptor beta chains below, sequenced in a study of Tregs in tolerant kidney transplant recipients (dated by TCRdb to about 2019). The library was obtained by the immunoSEQ multiplex PCR assay. As stored in TCRdb, this immuneACCESS dataset retains in-frame rearrangements with V and J assigned. A fraction of the clones does not appear; measured against another copy, unresolved V genes explain less than half of the discrepancy, and the remainder lacks a known reason. The sample records about 240,000 clones, about 80% of which are singletons. The ten largest clones capture less than 0.75% of the sample. Sample: CD4+ T cells from blood. The source of these receptors is a human donor in good health.

The rearrangement joins TRBV6-5 to TRBJ1-5; 9 positions agree with TRBD1. Per germline, CDR1 MNHEY and CDR2 SVGAGI. V lost 6 bases, J lost 5 bases, and 8 bases stayed unmatched. This CDR3 contains 15 residues. The CDR3 coding sequence is TGTGCCAGCAGGAAGGGACAGGGCGGGCATCAGCCCCAGCATTTT. Translated: CASRKGQGGHQPQHF.

The chain combines TRBV7-9 with TRBJ2-3; TRBD2 is a possible D gene (6 bases). Germline lookup yields CDR1 SEHNR and CDR2 FQNEAQ (reference sequence). V dropped 2 bases and J dropped 0 bases, with 9 bases sitting between them. CDR3 length equals 15 residues. CDR3: CASSLIAASTDTQYF. The CDR3 nucleotides are TGTGCCAGCAGCTTAATAGCGGCTAGCACAGATACGCAGTATTTT.

V usage is TRBV6-5 and J usage is TRBJ2-7, with D possibly being TRBD1 or TRBD2 (5 bases each). CDR1 is MNHEY and CDR2 is SVGAGI in the germline V gene. Trimming removed 6 bases from V and 6 bases from J, with 12 bases in between. This CDR3 is built from 12 residues. CDR3 amino acids: CASSRMRGEQYF. The CDR3 DNA reads TGTGCCAGCAGCCGGATGAGGGGCGAGCAGTACTTC.

The chain uses TRBV6-1 and TRBJ2-5; D remains ambiguous. CDR3 length: 11 amino acids. V lost 3 bases and J lost 3, with 2 bases in between. Germline V lookup: CDR1 MNHNS, CDR2 SASEGT. DNA for the CDR3: TGTGCCAGCAGTGAGAAAGAGACCCAGTACTTC. Protein product: CASSEKETQYF.

This clone was counted a single time. This chain joins TRBV9 and TRBJ1-4, with 9 bases that match TRBD1. This CDR3 region has 17 residues. V was pared by 4 bases and J by 2 bases, with 9 bases of the junction left unmatched. Germline V gene data show CDR1 as SGDLS and CDR2 as YYNGEE. CDR3 loop: CASSSSGQGMTNEKLFF. The CDR3 DNA is TGTGCCAGCAGCTCTTCGGGACAGGGCATGACTAATGAAAAACTGTTTTTT.

Written as DNA, the CDR3 is TGTGCCACCAGGCGGGGGTCTAATGAAAAACTGTTTTTT. It is translated as CATRRGSNEKLFF. The V and J genes are TRBV19 and TRBJ1-4; a weak D match, TRBD1 (5 bases). The CDR3 is 13 amino acids. Between the trimmed V and J ends, which lost 10 bases and 3 bases, there was a span of 12 bases. Germline V gene lookup returns CDR1 LNHDA and CDR2 SQIVND (reference sequence).

This chain uses TRBV20-1 with TRBJ1-2, with no clear D. The CDR3 loop spans 11 amino acids. Trimming pared 7 bases from V and 6 bases from J, leaving 12 bases between. Germline CDR1 reads DFQATT; CDR2 reads SNEGSKA (reference sequence). CDR3 in amino acids: CSVGRVNGYTF. The CDR3 region has the DNA TGCAGTGTGGGGAGGGTTAATGGCTACACCTTC.

The table lists this clone with a few counts. The chain is built from TRBV7-6 and TRBJ1-1, with 7 bases identical to TRBD1. Germline assignment: CDR1 SGHVS and CDR2 FNYEAQ. The CDR3 length is 15 residues. Trimming cost V 5 bases and J 0 bases; bases outside gene matches: 6. The chain's CDR3 is CASSPQGGMNTEAFF. The CDR3 DNA is TGTGCCAGCAGCCCTCAGGGGGGGATGAACACTGAAGCTTTCTTT.

The table lists this clone with a few counts. The CDR3 coding sequence is TGTGCCAGCAGCTTAAAGCTGACCTCTGGAAACACCATATATTTT. It codes for CASSLKLTSGNTIYF. V gene TRBV11-2 combines with J gene TRBJ1-3; D ambiguous. V lost 2 bases, J lost 0 bases, and 8 bases lay in between. The CDR3 totals 15 residues. CDR1 and CDR2 (germline): SGHAT, FQNNGV.

This chain links TRBV5-1 with TRBJ1-2; D is undetermined. V shed 0 bases and J shed 4 bases, with 10 bases lying between them. CDR1 and CDR2 (germline): SGHRS, YFSETQ. CDR3 length: 14 amino acids. The CDR3 DNA sequence: TGCGCCAGCAGCTTGGAGGCCGGGCGCTATGGCTACACCTTC. This sequence encodes CASSLEAGRYGYTF.

In its sample, this clone was seen a few times. The chain couples TRBV5-6 to TRBJ2-3; TRBD2 agrees at 13 bases. The junction had 7 bases not matched to a gene; V was cut back by 4 bases and J by 8 bases. The CDR3 sequence is 15 residues long. Germline-derived CDR1 and CDR2 are SGHDT and YYEEEE. The CDR3 region is CASSRDWTSGGTQYF. The CDR3 coding sequence is TGTGCCAGCAGCCGGGACTGGACTAGCGGGGGTACGCAGTATTTT.

This sequence joins TRBV19 and TRBJ1-5; TRBD1 aligns across 7 bases. V trimming: 5 bases; J trimming: 0 bases; junction bases outside the gene matches: 4. The CDR3 totals 15 residues. CDR1 is LNHDA and CDR2 is SQIVND in the germline V gene (reference sequence). CDR3 coding DNA: TGTGCCAGTAGTGGTCAGGGGGTTAGCAATCAGCCCCAGCATTTT. Its protein is CASSGQGVSNQPQHF. Drawing the rest from reference TRBV19 and TRBJ1-5, the complete variable domain is DGGITQSPKYLFRKEGQNVTLSCEQNLNHDAMYWYRQDPGQGLRLIYYSQIVNDFQKGDIAEGYSVSREKKESFPLTVTSAQKNPTAFYLCASSGQGVSNQPQHFGDGTRLSIL.

The V call is TRBV5-1, the J call TRBJ2-1, with a weak D call TRBD2 (5 bases). Germline CDR1 is SGHRS and CDR2 is YFSETQ. The ends were cut back, 3 bases at V and 3 bases at J, with 25 bases in the middle. There are 19 residues in the CDR3. CDR3 loop: CASSSLPILEEPYYNEQFF. As DNA, the CDR3 is TGCGCCAGCAGCTCACTGCCCATATTGGAGGAACCCTACTACAATGAGCAGTTCTTC. The whole variable domain, remainder taken from reference TRBV5-1 and TRBJ2-1, is KAGVTQTPRYLIKTRGQQVTLSCSPISGHRSVSWYQQTPGQGLQFLFEYFSETQRNKGNFPGRFSGRQFSNSRSEMNVSTLELGDSALYLCASSSLPILEEPYYNEQFFGPGTRLTVL.

This clone was detected a few times. The chain recombines TRBV2 with TRBJ2-5; 10 nucleotides match TRBD1. The CDR3 spans 15 residues. V was pared by 6 bases and J by 5 bases, with 9 bases of the junction left unmatched. Germline assignment: CDR1 SNHLY and CDR2 FYNNEI. The CDR3 sequence is CASRDRDRGWETQYF. The DNA for the CDR3 is TGTGCCAGCAGAGATAGGGACAGGGGATGGGAGACCCAGTACTTC.

V usage is TRBV4-1 and J usage is TRBJ2-1; no clear D. Trimming cost V 0 bases and J 0 bases, with 9 bases left between them. This CDR3 contains 16 residues. The V gene's germline CDR1 is MGHRA and CDR2 YSYEKL. The CDR3 bases are TGCGCCAGCAGCCAAGATAGGTCACCCTCCTACAATGAGCAGTTCTTC. Translation gives CASSQDRSPSYNEQFF.

This rearrangement joins TRBV9 to TRBJ2-6; possible D gene TRBD2, 6 bases. Germline assignment: CDR1 SGDLS and CDR2 YYNGEE. The ends were cut back, 0 bases at V and 1 base at J, with 14 bases in the middle. The CDR3 consists of 18 residues. CDR3 sequence: CASSVDPGRGSGANVLTF. For the CDR3, the DNA is TGTGCCAGCAGCGTAGATCCGGGTCGGGGGTCTGGGGCCAACGTCCTGACTTTC. Using reference TRBV9 and TRBJ2-6 for the parts outside the CDR3, the full variable domain is DSGVTQTPKHLITATGQRVTLRCSPRSGDLSVYWYQQSLDQGLQFLIQYYNGEERAKGNILERFSAQQFPDLHSELNLSSLELGDSALYFCASSVDPGRGSGANVLTFGAGSRLTVL.

The chain joins TRBV27 to TRBJ2-1; 7 bases map to TRBD2. Germline trimming cut 3 bases from V and 9 bases from J; bases unmatched to any gene: 11. The V gene's germline CDR1 is MNHEY and CDR2 SMNVEV (reference sequence). The CDR3 is 15 amino acids. The CDR3 loop is CASSFSGGRSGEQFF. The CDR3 nucleotides are TGTGCCAGCAGTTTTTCGGGAGGTCGTTCGGGTGAGCAGTTCTTC.

The CDR3 sequence: CASSSGQGHSYEQYF. For the CDR3, the DNA is TGTGCCAGTAGCTCCGGACAGGGGCACTCCTACGAGCAGTACTTC. The chain is built from TRBV19 and TRBJ2-7; 9 positions agree with TRBD1. The CDR3 loop spans 15 amino acids. CDR1 and CDR2 (germline): LNHDA, SQIVND (reference sequence). After removal of 6 bases from V and 0 bases from J, the junction contained 6 bases not matched to a gene.

This clone was detected a few times. The chain has TRBV5-4 and TRBJ2-5, with TRBD1 identical over 7 bases. J was trimmed by 5 bases and V by 4 bases; bases with no gene match: 8. Germline V gives CDR1 SGHNT, CDR2 YYREEE (reference sequence). The CDR3 length is 14 residues. The DNA of the CDR3 is TGTGCCAGCAGCGTGGGACAGCGTTCGGAGACCCAGTACTTC. It is translated as CASSVGQRSETQYF.

The chain recombines TRBV5-1 with TRBJ1-5; 7 positions match TRBD1. In germline, CDR1 is SGHRS, CDR2 YFSETQ. V was pared by 1 base and J by 6 bases, with 4 bases of the junction left unmatched. The CDR3 sequence is 14 residues long. This CDR3 reads CASSLTTGAQPQHF. Here the CDR3 DNA reads TGCGCCAGCAGCTTGACTACAGGGGCTCAGCCCCAGCATTTT.

The chain recombines TRBV18 with TRBJ2-1; 7 bases are a match to TRBD1. Germline CDR1 reads KGHSH; CDR2 reads LQKENI. V dropped 2 bases and J dropped 9; count of bases not matched to a gene: 4. The CDR3 extends over 13 amino acids. In DNA form, the CDR3 reads TGTGCCAGCTCACCAGAGGGGGCAGGTGAGCAGTTCTTC. Protein sequence: CASSPEGAGEQFF.

This clone was recorded a few times. The rearrangement links TRBV2 to TRBJ2-1, with a possible D match to TRBD2 (5 bases). The CDR3 contains 13 residues. V lost 6 bases and J lost 9, with 15 bases in between. Germline loops: CDR1 SNHLY, CDR2 FYNNEI. Written as DNA, the CDR3 is TGTGCCAGCAGACATGACCAGGCGGGTGAGCAGTTCTTC. Translating gives CASRHDQAGEQFF.

J is TRBJ1-3 and V is TRBV6-6; D unclear. V was pared by 6 bases and J by 4 bases, with 16 bases between. The CDR3 consists of 15 residues. CDR1 MNHNY and CDR2 SVGAGI come from the germline V gene (reference sequence). CDR3 loop: CASSKGRSGGNTIYF. CDR3 coding DNA: TGTGCCAGCAGCAAAGGACGCAGTGGCGGAAACACCATATATTTT.

V usage is TRBV9 and J usage is TRBJ2-5; possible D gene TRBD2, 5 bases. The CDR3 contains 14 residues. Germline CDR1 reads SGDLS; CDR2 reads YYNGEE. V lost 0 bases and J 4 bases, leaving 10 bases between the germline ends. The CDR3 spells CASSVVKDSETQYF. Written as DNA, the CDR3 is TGTGCCAGCAGCGTAGTAAAGGACTCAGAGACCCAGTACTTC. Full variable domain (outside the CDR3, taken from reference TRBV9 and TRBJ2-5): DSGVTQTPKHLITATGQRVTLRCSPRSGDLSVYWYQQSLDQGLQFLIQYYNGEERAKGNILERFSAQQFPDLHSELNLSSLELGDSALYFCASSVVKDSETQYFGPGTRLLVL.

The V call is TRBV18, the J call TRBJ2-3, with D uncertain. V was cut by 1 base and J by 0 bases, with 17 bases left in between. The CDR3 spans 18 residues. Germline CDR1 KGHSH, CDR2 LQKENI. The CDR3 loop reads CASSPQQLSNPSTDTQYF. The CDR3 nucleotides are TGTGCCAGCTCACCACAACAGCTCTCCAACCCTAGCACAGATACGCAGTATTTT.

V and J are TRBV19 and TRBJ2-2, with TRBD1 matching over 10 bases. Germline V gene sequence: CDR1 LNHDA, CDR2 SQIVND (reference sequence). Germline trimming cut 4 bases from V and 7 bases from J; bases unmatched to any gene: 12. This CDR3 spans 17 amino acids. CDR3 coding DNA: TGTGCCAGTAGTACCCGACCGGGACAGGGGTTTTACGGGGAGCTGTTTTTT. Its translation is CASSTRPGQGFYGELFF.

The genes are TRBV19 and TRBJ1-6; D unclear. V was shortened by 7 bases and J by 4 bases, with 11 bases between the two germline ends. The CDR3 spans 14 residues. The germline gives CDR1 LNHDA, CDR2 SQIVND (reference sequence). The CDR3 loop reads CASTERGYNSPLHF. DNA of the CDR3: TGTGCCAGTACGGAAAGAGGGTATAATTCACCCCTCCACTTT.

This sequence joins TRBV4-1 and TRBJ1-4; D may be TRBD1 (5 bases). This CDR3 has 15 amino acids. V was cut by 1 base and J by 8 bases, with 14 bases left in between. In germline, CDR1 is MGHRA, CDR2 YSYEKL. The CDR3 region has the DNA TGCGCCAGCAGCCAAGGGGTGGGGGTAGGGGAAAAACTGTTTTTT. This sequence encodes CASSQGVGVGEKLFF.

V and J are TRBV30 and TRBJ1-3, with 8 bases identical to TRBD1. Unmatched junction bases numbered 0, after V lost 4 bases and J lost 4 bases. The germline CDR1 and CDR2 sequences are GTSNPN and SVGIG (reference sequence). The CDR3 consists of 12 residues. The CDR3 DNA reads as TGTGCCTGGACAGGGGGCGGAAACACCATATATTTT. Its protein product is CAWTGGGNTIYF.